The 32 T cell receptor beta chains below all came from one sample that was sequenced in a study of T-cell reconstitution after alpha-beta-depleted transplantation in children. Unique molecular identifiers were used to barcode this TCRbeta library. TCRdb itself ran the PCR reads through MiXCR, one entry per CDR3 protein. The table includes hundreds of thousands of distinct CDR3 sequences, around 12% detected once. This specimen consisted of PBMCs, obtained before TCRalphabeta/CD19-depleted stem cell transplant. All receptors come from a girl under 10 years old with congenital amegakaryocytic thrombocytopenia, due to receive a stem cell transplant.

This chain links TRBV7-9 with TRBJ2-1; 12 bases line up with TRBD1. This CDR3 spans 12 amino acids. CDR1 and CDR2 from the germline V gene are SEHNR and FQNEAQ (reference sequence). The J segment lost 15 bases and the V segment lost 6 bases, leaving 6 bases of the junction unmatched. CDR3 in DNA: TGTGCCAGCAGACCGGGACAGGGGGCTCCGTTCTTC. Translation gives CASRPGQGAPFF. Filled out from reference TRBV7-9 and TRBJ2-1, the complete variable domain reads DTGVSQNPRHKITKRGQNVTFRCDPISEHNRLYWYRQTLGQGPEFLTYFQNEAQLEKSRLLSDRFSAERPKGSFSTLEIQRTEQGDSAMYLCASRPGQGAPFFGPGTRLTVL.

This clonotype was seen repeatedly, ten times or more. The J gene is TRBJ1-2, the V gene TRBV24-1; D ambiguous. The CDR3 runs 14 residues. The V gene's germline CDR1 is KGHDR and CDR2 SFDVKD. V shed 0 bases and J shed 8 bases, with 12 bases lying between them. As DNA, the CDR3 is TGTGCCACCAGTGATTTGAGGGAGTTAAACGGCTACACCTTC. It encodes CATSDLRELNGYTF.

With regard to this clonotype: A read error may explain this, as a much larger clone is one base away. The rearrangement links TRBV20-1 to TRBJ2-3, with TRBD2 matching over 7 bases. Germline CDR1 is DFQATT and CDR2 is SNEGSKA (reference sequence). J gave up 2 bases and V 3 bases, and 11 bases lay outside the gene matches. This CDR3 has 16 residues. As DNA, the CDR3 is TGCAGTGCTAGCCTATTGGGGGGAGGGGTCACAGATACGCAGTATTTT. Its protein is CSASLLGGGVTDTQYF.

This clonotype was detected only a few times. The J gene is TRBJ2-3, the V gene TRBV5-1; D unresolved. The CDR3 has 12 amino acids. Germline CDR1 reads SGHRS; CDR2 reads YFSETQ. The V and J ends lost 3 bases and 5 bases respectively, with 7 bases between them. The CDR3 loop reads CASSSTKDTQYF. Here the CDR3 DNA reads TGCGCCAGCAGCTCGACCAAAGATACGCAGTATTTT.

This clonotype showed up many times. The gene calls are TRBV7-9 and TRBJ2-4, with TRBD1 matching over 7 bases. V shed 5 bases and J 8 bases; nucleotides not matched to a gene: 6. Germline V gene lookup returns CDR1 SEHNR and CDR2 FQNEAQ (reference sequence). CDR3 length: 13 amino acids. In DNA, the CDR3 is TGTGCCAGCAGCAAGACAGGGCCGGACATTCAGTACTTC. Translating it yields CASSKTGPDIQYF.

This clonotype was detected a few times. The chain uses TRBV20-1 and TRBJ2-7, with 7 positions matching TRBD2. J gave up 2 bases and V 5 bases, and 9 bases lay outside the gene matches. The CDR3 loop spans 14 amino acids. Germline values: CDR1 DFQATT, CDR2 SNEGSKA (reference sequence). In DNA, the CDR3 is TGCAGTGCTCGGGGGGTGCTCGGGACCTACGAGCAGTACTTC. Translating gives CSARGVLGTYEQYF.

At least ten counts were recorded for this clonotype. The genes are TRBV24-1 and TRBJ2-1; D may be TRBD1 (6 bases). The CDR3 contains 13 residues. Trimming pared 9 bases from V and 4 bases from J, leaving 12 bases between. Germline V CDR1 and CDR2: KGHDR, SFDVKD. The CDR3 loop reads CATSDRGYNEQFF. The CDR3 bases are TGTGCCACCTCGGACAGAGGGTACAATGAGCAGTTCTTC.

This clonotype has at least ten counts. CDR3 nucleotides: TGCAGTGCTAGAGAAAGCGGGAGCTCCTACAATGAGCAGTTCTTC. The encoded protein is CSARESGSSYNEQFF. This chain uses TRBV20-1 with TRBJ2-1; TRBD2 matches at 8 bases. Germline lookup yields CDR1 DFQATT and CDR2 SNEGSKA (reference sequence). The V and J ends lost 0 bases and 0 bases, in that order; junction bases with no gene match: 1. There are 15 residues in the CDR3.

There are a few counts of this clonotype. The chain recombines TRBV29-1 with TRBJ1-1; perhaps TRBD1 as D (6 bases). The CDR3 totals 10 residues. Germline values: CDR1 SQVTM, CDR2 ANQGSEA. V shed 5 bases and J shed 7 bases, with 8 bases lying between them. CDR3 region: CSVPGVEAFF. The CDR3 region has the DNA TGCAGCGTTCCAGGGGTTGAAGCTTTCTTT.

This clonotype was detected ten times or more. The chain links TRBV5-1 to TRBJ2-1; D perhaps matches TRBD2 (6 bases). The germline V gene has CDR1 SGHRS and CDR2 YFSETQ. Trimming took off 1 base at V and 8 bases at J, with 16 bases between the two ends. The CDR3 is made up of 15 amino acids. CDR3 in DNA: TGCGCCAGCAGCTTGCGGCGGGACCCTAGGTATGAGCAGTTCTTC. Translating it yields CASSLRRDPRYEQFF. Full variable domain (outside the CDR3, taken from reference TRBV5-1 and TRBJ2-1): KAGVTQTPRYLIKTRGQQVTLSCSPISGHRSVSWYQQTPGQGLQFLFEYFSETQRNKGNFPGRFSGRQFSNSRSEMNVSTLELGDSALYLCASSLRRDPRYEQFFGPGTRLTVL.

This clonotype was seen once. The chain combines TRBV6-1 with TRBJ1-1, with D possibly matching TRBD1 (6 bases). The CDR3 loop spans 14 amino acids. Looked up from germline, CDR1 is MNHNS and CDR2 is SASEGT. Trimming shortened V by 3 bases and J by 4 bases, and 12 bases separated the two germline ends. CDR3 in amino acids: CASSDFRGSTEAFF. In DNA form, the CDR3 reads TGTGCCAGCAGTGATTTCAGGGGATCCACTGAAGCTTTCTTT.

This clonotype was picked up many times. The rearrangement links TRBV29-1 to TRBJ2-3; 11 nucleotides match TRBD2. The CDR3 runs to 13 residues. CDR1 is SQVTM and CDR2 is ANQGSEA in the germline V gene. J was trimmed by 5 bases and V by 5 bases; bases with no gene match: 3. CDR3: CSVSSGRGDTQYF. DNA for the CDR3: TGCAGCGTTAGTAGCGGGAGGGGAGATACGCAGTATTTT.

The V gene is TRBV20-1, the J gene TRBJ1-1, with unresolved D. V shed 6 bases and J shed 1 base, with 21 bases lying between them. The CDR3 has 16 amino acids. The germline V gene encodes CDR1 DFQATT and CDR2 SNEGSKA (reference sequence). CDR3 bases: TGCAGTGCGCGTCAAATGGGTTGGTCAGGGAACACTGAAGCTTTCTTT. Amino acid sequence: CSARQMGWSGNTEAFF.

This chain joins TRBV20-1 and TRBJ2-7; 8 nucleotides line up with TRBD1. CDR1 is DFQATT and CDR2 is SNEGSKA in the germline V gene (reference sequence). V lost 6 bases to trimming and J lost 5 bases; unmatched junction nucleotides: 9. The CDR3 runs to 13 residues. In DNA form, the CDR3 reads TGCAGTGCCCCTGGGACAGGAGGCCACGAGCAGTACTTC. Its protein is CSAPGTGGHEQYF.

This chain links TRBV28 with TRBJ2-5, with 7 bases aligning to TRBD1. V was clipped by 5 bases and J by 1 base; unmatched bases: 13. This CDR3 comprises 17 residues. Germline lookup yields CDR1 MDHEN and CDR2 SYDVKM. This CDR3 reads CASSINTRGSRQETQYF. CDR3 sequence (DNA): TGTGCCAGCAGTATAAACACCAGGGGGAGTCGCCAAGAGACCCAGTACTTC.

This clonotype came up a few times. V is TRBV20-1 and J is TRBJ2-3; no definite D call. CDR1 DFQATT and CDR2 SNEGSKA come from the germline V gene (reference sequence). The CDR3 is made up of 15 amino acids. The V end was cut by 6 bases, the J end by 0 bases, with 16 bases between. The CDR3, as DNA: TGCAGTGCAAACCCTCTAAAGATCAGCACAGATACGCAGTATTTT. Its protein product is CSANPLKISTDTQYF.

This clonotype was observed once. This may arise from a read error, as a much more abundant clone is one base away. The V gene is TRBV5-1, the J gene TRBJ2-7, with D uncertain. This CDR3 spans 14 amino acids. The germline CDR1 and CDR2 sequences are SGHRS and YFSETQ. V gave up 2 bases and J gave up 3 bases, with 12 bases separating them. The CDR3 sequence: CASSLIGDNYEQYF. DNA for the CDR3: TGCGCCAGCAGCTTAATCGGAGACAACTACGAGCAGTACTTC. Filled out from reference TRBV5-1 and TRBJ2-7, the complete variable domain reads KAGVTQTPRYLIKTRGQQVTLSCSPISGHRSVSWYQQTPGQGLQFLFEYFSETQRNKGNFPGRFSGRQFSNSRSEMNVSTLELGDSALYLCASSLIGDNYEQYFGPGTRLTVT.

The table lists this clonotype with many counts. The chain recombines TRBV6-1 with TRBJ2-3; 7 positions match TRBD1. Germline V lookup: CDR1 MNHNS, CDR2 SASEGT. The CDR3 runs 13 residues. Losses at the gene ends were 7 bases for V and 4 bases for J; bases not matched to a gene: 5. CDR3 sequence reads: CASTRDSADTQYF. CDR3 DNA: TGTGCCAGCACACGGGACAGCGCAGATACGCAGTATTTT.

The genes are TRBV7-8 and TRBJ1-4; 8 bases are shared with TRBD1. Germline-derived CDR1 and CDR2 are SGHVS and FQNEAQ. The V segment lost 7 bases and the J segment 4 bases; nucleotides outside the gene matches: 14. There are 17 residues in the CDR3. The CDR3, as DNA: TGTGCCAGCAAAGGAAAGGACAGGGACCTCGGTAATGAAAAACTGTTTTTT. This codes for CASKGKDRDLGNEKLFF.

With regard to this clonotype: Given a much more abundant clone one base away, this may be a read error. The J gene is TRBJ1-1, the V gene TRBV5-1; a weak D match, TRBD1 (6 bases). CDR1 and CDR2 (germline): SGHRS, YFSETQ. This CDR3 is built from 14 residues. DNA of the CDR3: TGCGCCAGCAGCAACCGAACAGGGAACACTGAAGCTCTCTTT. Encoded protein: CASSNRTGNTEALF.

This clonotype was counted many times. V and J are TRBV7-8 and TRBJ1-4; the D is unclear. CDR1 SGHVS and CDR2 FQNEAQ come from the germline V gene. The CDR3 length is 14 residues. V dropped 5 bases and J dropped 7 bases, with 14 bases sitting between them. The CDR3 nucleotides read TGTGCCAGCAGCAAGGCACTTGGAGGTGAAAAACTGTTTTTT. This codes for CASSKALGGEKLFF.

The gene calls are TRBV7-8 and TRBJ2-3; 12 bases are a match to TRBD2. The CDR3 spans 18 residues. Germline trimming cut 5 bases from V and 1 base from J; bases unmatched to any gene: 10. Looked up from germline, CDR1 is SGHVS and CDR2 is FQNEAQ. The CDR3 nucleotides read TGTGCCAGCAGCACCCCAAAGGGGACTAGCGGGCGCACAGATACGCAGTATTTT. It yields the protein CASSTPKGTSGRTDTQYF.

The rearrangement uses TRBV4-1 and TRBJ2-7; D is possibly TRBD1 (7 bases). Germline V gene sequence: CDR1 MGHRA, CDR2 YSYEKL. The CDR3 runs 14 residues. V lost 1 base, J lost 4 bases, and 11 bases lay in between. The CDR3 region is CASSQVQGRYEQYF. CDR3 bases: TGCGCCAGCAGCCAAGTACAGGGGAGGTACGAGCAGTACTTC.

This clonotype was seen once. The CDR3 is CASSAFRLNEQFF. CDR3 bases: TGTGCCAGCAGTGCGTTTCGGCTTAATGAGCAGTTCTTC. This chain links TRBV25-1 with TRBJ2-1; no clear D gene. CDR3 length: 13 residues. The V gene's germline CDR1 is MGHDK and CDR2 SYGVNS. Trimming cost V 4 bases and J 7 bases, with 11 bases left between them.

This clonotype has ten or more counts. J is TRBJ1-1 and V is TRBV4-1; D possibly corresponds to TRBD1 (6 bases). V was cut by 0 bases and J by 0 bases, with 11 bases left in between. This CDR3 region has 16 residues. Germline V lookup: CDR1 MGHRA, CDR2 YSYEKL. In nucleotides, the CDR3 is TGCGCCAGCAGCCAAGATCCTGACAGGTTGAACACTGAAGCTTTCTTT. This encodes CASSQDPDRLNTEAFF.

On this clonotype: Just one base apart from a much larger clone, this may be a read error. This sequence joins TRBV4-1 and TRBJ2-1, with D perhaps matching TRBD2 (6 bases). CDR3 length: 18 amino acids. V was pared by 1 base and J by 0 bases, with 16 bases between. Germline V gives CDR1 MGHRA, CDR2 YSYEKL. This CDR3 reads CASSQGWTTGNSYNEQFF. Here the CDR3 DNA reads TGCGCCAGCAGCCAAGGTTGGACTACCGGGAACTCCTACAATGAGCAGTTCTTC.

There are many counts of this clonotype. V is TRBV6-1 and J is TRBJ1-5; TRBD1 is a possible D gene (5 bases). This CDR3 spans 15 amino acids. Trimming pared 0 bases from V and 7 bases from J, leaving 13 bases between. Looked up from germline, CDR1 is MNHNS and CDR2 is SASEGT. CDR3 sequence (DNA): TGTGCCAGCAGTGAAGCCCCCAGGGTGCGCCAGCCCCAGCATTTT. Translating gives CASSEAPRVRQPQHF.

This clonotype occurred many times. The gene calls are TRBV5-1 and TRBJ2-5, with D perhaps TRBD1 (5 bases). CDR1 and CDR2 from the germline V gene are SGHRS and YFSETQ. The CDR3 consists of 13 residues. V lost 4 bases, J lost 8 bases, and 15 bases lay in between. The CDR3 coding sequence is TGCGCCAGCAGCCAGACAGCTGAAATTACCCAGTACTTC. This translates into CASSQTAEITQYF.

In its sample, this clonotype was seen many times. The chain links TRBV12-3 or TRBV12-4 to TRBJ2-3, with 14 bases matching TRBD2. The CDR3 consists of 14 residues. The J segment lost 7 bases and the V segment lost 6 bases, leaving 3 bases of the junction unmatched. Here the CDR3 reads CASRGTSGRYTQYF. The CDR3 DNA sequence: TGTGCCAGCAGGGGGACTAGCGGGAGATATACGCAGTATTTT.

CDR3 in DNA: TGTGCCAGCAGCATCTCCTTGCGTTCCTGGGGGGCTGGAAACACCATATATTTT. It translates to CASSISLRSWGAGNTIYF. This sequence joins TRBV6-1 and TRBJ1-3, with D possibly matching TRBD1 (5 bases). The germline gives CDR1 MNHNS, CDR2 SASEGT. Trimming removed 6 bases from V and 2 bases from J, with 23 bases in between. The CDR3 covers 18 residues.

As concerns this clonotype: A much larger clone lies a single base off, so this may be a read error. This rearrangement joins TRBV20-1 to TRBJ2-1; 7 bases fit TRBD2. This CDR3 has 13 amino acids. CDR1 and CDR2 (germline): DFQATT, SNEGSKA (reference sequence). J gave up 10 bases and V 4 bases, and 10 bases lay outside the gene matches. This CDR3 reads CSATTLAGGEQFF. The DNA of the CDR3 is TGCAGTGCTACTACGTTAGCGGGTGGCGAGCAGTTCTTC.

This clonotype was detected only a few times. V gene TRBV19 combines with J gene TRBJ2-1; a possible D gene is TRBD2 (6 bases). The CDR3 runs to 15 residues. CDR1 LNHDA and CDR2 SQIVND come from the germline V gene (reference sequence). Deletions cut 0 bases from V and 9 bases from J, with 15 bases between. CDR3 amino acids: CASSIDNLRGGEQFF. DNA of the CDR3: TGTGCCAGTAGTATAGATAATCTCCGGGGAGGTGAGCAGTTCTTC.